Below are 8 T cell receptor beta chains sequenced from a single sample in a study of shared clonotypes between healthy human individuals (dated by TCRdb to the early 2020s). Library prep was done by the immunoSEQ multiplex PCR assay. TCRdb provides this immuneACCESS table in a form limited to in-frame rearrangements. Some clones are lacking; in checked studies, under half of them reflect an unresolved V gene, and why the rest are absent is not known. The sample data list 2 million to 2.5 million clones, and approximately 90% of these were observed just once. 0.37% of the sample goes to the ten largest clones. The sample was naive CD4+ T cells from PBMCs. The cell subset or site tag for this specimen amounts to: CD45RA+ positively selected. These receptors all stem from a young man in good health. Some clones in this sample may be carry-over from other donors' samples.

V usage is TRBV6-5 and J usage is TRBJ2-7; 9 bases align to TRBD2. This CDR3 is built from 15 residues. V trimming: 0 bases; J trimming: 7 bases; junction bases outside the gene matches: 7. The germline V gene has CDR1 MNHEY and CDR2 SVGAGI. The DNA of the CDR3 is TGTGCCAGCAGTTACTCTAGGGGCCTAGCGGGGGAGCAGTACTTC. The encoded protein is CASSYSRGLAGEQYF.

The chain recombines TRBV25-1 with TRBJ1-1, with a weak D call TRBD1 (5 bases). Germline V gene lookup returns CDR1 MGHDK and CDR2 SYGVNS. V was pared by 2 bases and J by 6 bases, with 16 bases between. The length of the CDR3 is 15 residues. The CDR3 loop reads CASSEGTHEDPEAFF. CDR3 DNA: TGTGCCAGCAGTGAAGGGACCCACGAGGATCCTGAAGCTTTCTTT.

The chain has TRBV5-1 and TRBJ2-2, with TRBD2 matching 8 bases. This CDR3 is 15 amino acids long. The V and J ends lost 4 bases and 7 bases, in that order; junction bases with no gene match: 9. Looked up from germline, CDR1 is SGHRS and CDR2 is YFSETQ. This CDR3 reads CASSLPSAGGGELFF. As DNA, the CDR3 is TGCGCCAGCAGCCTCCCGAGTGCGGGGGGCGGGGAGCTGTTTTTT.

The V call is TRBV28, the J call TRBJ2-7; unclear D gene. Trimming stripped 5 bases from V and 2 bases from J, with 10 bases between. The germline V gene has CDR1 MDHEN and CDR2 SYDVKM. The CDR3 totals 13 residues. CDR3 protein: CASSRTSPYEQYF. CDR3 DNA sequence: TGTGCCAGCAGTCGGACGTCTCCCTACGAGCAGTACTTC.

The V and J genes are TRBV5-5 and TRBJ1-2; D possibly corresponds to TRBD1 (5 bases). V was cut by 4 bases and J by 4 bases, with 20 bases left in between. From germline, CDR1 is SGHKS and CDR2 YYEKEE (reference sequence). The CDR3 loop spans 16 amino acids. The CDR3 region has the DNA TGTGCCAGCAGCCCTGACGGGGGGAGGGGCAGCTATGGCTACACCTTC. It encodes CASSPDGGRGSYGYTF.

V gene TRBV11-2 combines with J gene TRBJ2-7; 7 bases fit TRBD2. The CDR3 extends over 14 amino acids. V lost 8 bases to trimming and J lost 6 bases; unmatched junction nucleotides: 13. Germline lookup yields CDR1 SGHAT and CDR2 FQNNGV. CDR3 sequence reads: CASRWAGVSAEQYF. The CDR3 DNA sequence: TGTGCCAGCCGCTGGGCGGGAGTCTCAGCCGAGCAGTACTTC.

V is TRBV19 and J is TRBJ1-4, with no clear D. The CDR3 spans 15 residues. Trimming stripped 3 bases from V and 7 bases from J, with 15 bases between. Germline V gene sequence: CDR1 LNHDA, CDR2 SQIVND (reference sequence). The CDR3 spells CASSIGRSLGEKLFF. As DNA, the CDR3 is TGTGCCAGTAGTATTGGAAGGTCTCTCGGTGAAAAACTGTTTTTT.

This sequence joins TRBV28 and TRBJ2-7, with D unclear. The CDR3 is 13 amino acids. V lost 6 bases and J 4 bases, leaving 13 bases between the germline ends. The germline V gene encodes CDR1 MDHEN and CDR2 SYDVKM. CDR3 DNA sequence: TGTGCCAGCAGCACAGACATGATTTACGAGCAGTACTTC. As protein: CASSTDMIYEQYF.